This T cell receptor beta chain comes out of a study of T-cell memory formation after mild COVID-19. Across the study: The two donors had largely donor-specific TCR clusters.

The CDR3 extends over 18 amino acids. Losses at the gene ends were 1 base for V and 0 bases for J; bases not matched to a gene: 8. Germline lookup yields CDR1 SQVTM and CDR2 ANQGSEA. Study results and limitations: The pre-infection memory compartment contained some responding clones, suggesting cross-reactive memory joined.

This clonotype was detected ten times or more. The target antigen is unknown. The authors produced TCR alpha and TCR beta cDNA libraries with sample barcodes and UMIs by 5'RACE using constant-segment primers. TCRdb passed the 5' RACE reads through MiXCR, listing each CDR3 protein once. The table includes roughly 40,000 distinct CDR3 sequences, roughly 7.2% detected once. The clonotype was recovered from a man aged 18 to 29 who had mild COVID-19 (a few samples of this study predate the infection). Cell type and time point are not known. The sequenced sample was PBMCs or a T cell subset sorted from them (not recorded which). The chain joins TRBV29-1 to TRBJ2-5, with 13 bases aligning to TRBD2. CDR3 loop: CSVEVGLAGVGYQETQYF. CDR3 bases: TGCAGCGTTGAAGTCGGACTAGCGGGGGTTGGTTACCAAGAGACCCAGTACTTC.